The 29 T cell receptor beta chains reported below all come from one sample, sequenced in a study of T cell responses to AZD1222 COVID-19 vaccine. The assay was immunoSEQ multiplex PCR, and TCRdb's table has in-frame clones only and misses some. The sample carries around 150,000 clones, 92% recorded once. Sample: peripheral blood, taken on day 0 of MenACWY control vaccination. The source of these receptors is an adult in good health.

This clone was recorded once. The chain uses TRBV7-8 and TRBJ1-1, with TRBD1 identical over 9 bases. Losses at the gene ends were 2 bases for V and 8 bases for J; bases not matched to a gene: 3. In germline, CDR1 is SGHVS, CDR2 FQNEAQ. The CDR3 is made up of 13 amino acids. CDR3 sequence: CASSLSGQGEAFF. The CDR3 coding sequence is TGTGCCAGCAGCTTATCGGGACAGGGAGAAGCTTTCTTT.

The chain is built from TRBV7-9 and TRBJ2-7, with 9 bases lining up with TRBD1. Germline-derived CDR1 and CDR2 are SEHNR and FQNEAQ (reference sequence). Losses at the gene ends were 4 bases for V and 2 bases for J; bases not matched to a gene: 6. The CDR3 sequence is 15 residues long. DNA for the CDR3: TGTGCCAGCAGCTCACAGGGGGCTCTAACCTACGAGCAGTACTTC. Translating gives CASSSQGALTYEQYF.

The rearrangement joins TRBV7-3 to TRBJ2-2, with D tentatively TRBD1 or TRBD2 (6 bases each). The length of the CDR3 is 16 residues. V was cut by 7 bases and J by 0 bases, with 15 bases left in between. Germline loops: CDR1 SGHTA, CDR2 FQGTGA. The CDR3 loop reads CASTLGGTPNTGELFF. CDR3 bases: TGTGCCAGCACCCTAGGGGGGACACCGAACACCGGGGAGCTGTTTTTT. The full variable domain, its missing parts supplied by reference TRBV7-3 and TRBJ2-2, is GAGVSQTPSNKVTEKGKYVELRCDPISGHTALYWYRQSLGQGPEFLIYFQGTGAADDSGLPNDRFFAVRPEGSVSTLKIQRTERGDSAVYLCASTLGGTPNTGELFFGEGSRLTVL.

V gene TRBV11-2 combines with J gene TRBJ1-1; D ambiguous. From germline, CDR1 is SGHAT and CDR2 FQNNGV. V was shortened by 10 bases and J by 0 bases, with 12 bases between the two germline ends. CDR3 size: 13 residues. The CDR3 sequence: CATREGMNTEAFF. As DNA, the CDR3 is TGTGCCACCCGCGAGGGAATGAACACTGAAGCTTTCTTT.

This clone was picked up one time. In DNA, the CDR3 is TGTGCCAGCAGCCTCATATTGAGGCAGGGGGCCGACGAGCAGTACTTC. It is translated as CASSLILRQGADEQYF. The chain uses TRBV2 and TRBJ2-7, with 8 positions matching TRBD1. The CDR3 loop spans 16 amino acids. V lost 6 bases and J lost 5; bases outside the gene matches: 15. Looked up from germline, CDR1 is SNHLY and CDR2 is FYNNEI.

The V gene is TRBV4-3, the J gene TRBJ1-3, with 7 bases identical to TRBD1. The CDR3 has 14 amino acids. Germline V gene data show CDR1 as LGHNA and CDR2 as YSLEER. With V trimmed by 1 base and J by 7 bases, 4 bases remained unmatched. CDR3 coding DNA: TGCGCCAGCAGCCAAGTGAAAGGGGGCAACACCATATATTTT. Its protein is CASSQVKGGNTIYF.

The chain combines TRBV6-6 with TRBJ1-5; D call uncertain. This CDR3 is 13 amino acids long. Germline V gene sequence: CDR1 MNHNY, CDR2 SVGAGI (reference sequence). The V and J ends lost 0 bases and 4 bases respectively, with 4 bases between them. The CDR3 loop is CASSYSDNQPQHF. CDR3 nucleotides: TGTGCCAGCAGTTACTCCGATAATCAGCCCCAGCATTTT.

CDR3 amino acids: CASGRNTIYF. The CDR3 coding sequence is TGTGCCAGCGGGAGAAACACCATATATTTT. The chain has TRBV28 and TRBJ1-3; D ambiguous. The CDR3 is made up of 10 amino acids. The V gene lost 8 bases and the J gene lost 5 bases, with 4 bases spanning the gap. Germline V CDR1 and CDR2: MDHEN, SYDVKM.

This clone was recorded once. The CDR3 nucleotides read TGTGCCAGCAGCTTATCCCGGGGGGTTTCCTACGAGCAGTACTTC. Translating gives CASSLSRGVSYEQYF. The chain is built from TRBV7-9 and TRBJ2-7; 7 bases fit TRBD2. Germline V lookup: CDR1 SEHNR, CDR2 FQNEAQ (reference sequence). CDR3 length: 15 residues. With V trimmed by 2 bases and J by 1 base, 5 bases remained unmatched.

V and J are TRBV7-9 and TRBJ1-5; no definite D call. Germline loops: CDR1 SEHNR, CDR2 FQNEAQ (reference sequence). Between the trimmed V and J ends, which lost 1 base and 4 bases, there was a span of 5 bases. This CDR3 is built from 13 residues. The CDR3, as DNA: TGTGCCAGCAGCTTAGACGGGAATCAGCCCCAGCATTTT. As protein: CASSLDGNQPQHF.

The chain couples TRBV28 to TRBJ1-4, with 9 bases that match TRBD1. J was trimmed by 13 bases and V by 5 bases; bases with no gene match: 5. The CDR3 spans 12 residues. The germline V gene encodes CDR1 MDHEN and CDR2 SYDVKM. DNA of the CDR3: TGTGCCAGCAGTCCCTTGGGACAGGGACTGTTTTTT. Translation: CASSPLGQGLFF.

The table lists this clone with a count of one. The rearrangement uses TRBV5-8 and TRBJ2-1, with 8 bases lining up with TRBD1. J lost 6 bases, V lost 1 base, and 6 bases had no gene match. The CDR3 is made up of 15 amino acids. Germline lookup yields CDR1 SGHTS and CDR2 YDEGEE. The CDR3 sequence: CASSLLQGVGNEQFF. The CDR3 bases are TGTGCCAGCAGCTTGTTACAGGGGGTTGGCAATGAGCAGTTCTTC.

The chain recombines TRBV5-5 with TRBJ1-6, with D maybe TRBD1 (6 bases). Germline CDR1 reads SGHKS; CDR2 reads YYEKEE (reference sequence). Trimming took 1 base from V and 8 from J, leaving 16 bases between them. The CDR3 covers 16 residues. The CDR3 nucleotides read TGTGCCAGCAGCTTGCTTTCGGCAGGGGAGTATTCACCCCTCCACTTT. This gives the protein CASSLLSAGEYSPLHF. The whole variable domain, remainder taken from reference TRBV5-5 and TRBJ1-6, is DAGVTQSPTHLIKTRGQQVTLRCSPISGHKSVSWYQQVLGQGPQFIFQYYEKEERGRGNFPDRFSARQFPNYSSELNVNALLLGDSALYLCASSLLSAGEYSPLHFGNGTRLTVT.

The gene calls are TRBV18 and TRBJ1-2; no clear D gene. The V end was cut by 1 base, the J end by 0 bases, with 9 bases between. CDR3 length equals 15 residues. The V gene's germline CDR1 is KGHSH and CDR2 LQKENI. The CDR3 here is CASSPRQDPNYGYTF. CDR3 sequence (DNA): TGTGCCAGCTCACCACGGCAGGACCCTAACTATGGCTACACCTTC. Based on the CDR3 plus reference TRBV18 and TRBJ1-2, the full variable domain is NAGVMQNPRHLVRRRGQEARLRCSPMKGHSHVYWYRQLPEEGLKFMVYLQKENIIDESGMPKERFSAEFPKEGPSILRIQQVVRGDSAAYFCASSPRQDPNYGYTFGSGTRLTVV.

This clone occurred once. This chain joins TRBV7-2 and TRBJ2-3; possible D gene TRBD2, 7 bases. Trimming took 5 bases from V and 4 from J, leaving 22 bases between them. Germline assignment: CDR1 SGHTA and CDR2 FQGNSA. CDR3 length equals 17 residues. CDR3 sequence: CASSPYRGGGRSDTQYF. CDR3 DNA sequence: TGTGCCAGCAGCCCATACCGAGGGGGGGGGAGATCAGATACGCAGTATTTT.

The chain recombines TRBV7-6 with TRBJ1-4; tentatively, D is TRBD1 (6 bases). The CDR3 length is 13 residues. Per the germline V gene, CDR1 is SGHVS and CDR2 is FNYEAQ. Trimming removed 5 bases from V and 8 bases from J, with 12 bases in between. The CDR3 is CASSPRGREKLFF. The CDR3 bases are TGTGCCAGCAGCCCACGGGGGCGGGAAAAACTGTTTTTT.

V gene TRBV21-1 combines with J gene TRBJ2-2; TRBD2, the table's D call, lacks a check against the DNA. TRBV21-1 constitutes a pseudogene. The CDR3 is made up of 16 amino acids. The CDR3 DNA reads TGTGCCAGCAGCAAAGCGCTGGAGGCGAACACCGGGGAGCTGTTTTTT. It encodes CASSKALEANTGELFF.

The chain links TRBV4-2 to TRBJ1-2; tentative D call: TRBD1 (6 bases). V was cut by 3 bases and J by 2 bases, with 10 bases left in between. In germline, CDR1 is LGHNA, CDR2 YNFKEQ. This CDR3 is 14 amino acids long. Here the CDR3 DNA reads TGTGCCAGCAGCCATAACAGGGACAACTATGGCTACACCTTC. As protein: CASSHNRDNYGYTF.

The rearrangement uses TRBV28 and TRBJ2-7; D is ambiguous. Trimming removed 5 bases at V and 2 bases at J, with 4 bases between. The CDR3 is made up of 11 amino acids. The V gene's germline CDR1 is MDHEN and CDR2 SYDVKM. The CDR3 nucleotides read TGTGCCAGCAGTCTGGCCTACGAGCAGTACTTC. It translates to CASSLAYEQYF.

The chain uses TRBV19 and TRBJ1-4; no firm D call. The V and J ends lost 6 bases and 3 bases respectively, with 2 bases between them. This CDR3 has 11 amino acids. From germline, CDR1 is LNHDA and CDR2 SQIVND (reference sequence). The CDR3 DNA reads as TGTGCCAGTAGCTCTAATGAAAAACTGTTTTTT. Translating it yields CASSSNEKLFF.

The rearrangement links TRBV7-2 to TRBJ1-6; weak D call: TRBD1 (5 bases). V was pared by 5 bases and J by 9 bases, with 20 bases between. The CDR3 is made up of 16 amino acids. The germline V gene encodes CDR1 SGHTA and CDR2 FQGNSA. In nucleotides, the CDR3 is TGTGCCAGCAGCCGTATACCGGGACCGACGTCTTCACCCCTCCACTTT. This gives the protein CASSRIPGPTSSPLHF.

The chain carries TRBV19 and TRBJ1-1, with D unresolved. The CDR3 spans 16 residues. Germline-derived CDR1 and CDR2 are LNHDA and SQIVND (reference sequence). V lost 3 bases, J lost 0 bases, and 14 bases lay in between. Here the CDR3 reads CASSIRPTFMNTEAFF. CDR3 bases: TGTGCCAGTAGTATCCGACCGACTTTCATGAACACTGAAGCTTTCTTT.

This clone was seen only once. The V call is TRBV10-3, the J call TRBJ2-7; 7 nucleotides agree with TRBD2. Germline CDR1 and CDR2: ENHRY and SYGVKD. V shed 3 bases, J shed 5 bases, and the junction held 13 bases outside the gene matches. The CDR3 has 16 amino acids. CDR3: CAISDPGTISRNEQYF. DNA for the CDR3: TGTGCCATCAGTGACCCGGGGACTATCTCTAGAAACGAGCAGTACTTC.

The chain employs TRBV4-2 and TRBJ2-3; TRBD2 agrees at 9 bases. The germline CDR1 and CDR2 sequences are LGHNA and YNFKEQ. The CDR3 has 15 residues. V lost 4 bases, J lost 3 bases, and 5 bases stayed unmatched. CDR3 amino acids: CASSPPSGETDTQYF. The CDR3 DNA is TGTGCCAGCAGCCCGCCTAGCGGGGAGACAGATACGCAGTATTTT.

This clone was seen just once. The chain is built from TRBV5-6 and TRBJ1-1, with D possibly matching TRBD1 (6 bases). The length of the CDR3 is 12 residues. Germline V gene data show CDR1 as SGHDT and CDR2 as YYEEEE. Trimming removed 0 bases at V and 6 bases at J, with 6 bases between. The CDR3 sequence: CASSLGGPEAFF. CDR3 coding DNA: TGTGCCAGCAGCTTGGGGGGGCCTGAAGCTTTCTTT.

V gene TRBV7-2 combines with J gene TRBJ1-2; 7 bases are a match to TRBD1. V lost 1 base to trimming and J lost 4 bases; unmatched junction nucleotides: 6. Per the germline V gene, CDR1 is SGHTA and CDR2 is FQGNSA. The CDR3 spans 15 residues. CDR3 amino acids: CASSLEGAPGYGYTF. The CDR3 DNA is TGTGCCAGCAGCTTAGAGGGGGCGCCGGGCTATGGCTACACCTTC.

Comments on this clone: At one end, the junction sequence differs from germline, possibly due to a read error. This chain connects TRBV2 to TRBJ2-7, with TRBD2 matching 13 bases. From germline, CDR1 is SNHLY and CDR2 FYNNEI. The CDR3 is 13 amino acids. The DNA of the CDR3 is TGTGCCTGCAGGACTAGCGGGAGAAGCGAGCAGTACTTC. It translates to CACRTSGRSEQYF.

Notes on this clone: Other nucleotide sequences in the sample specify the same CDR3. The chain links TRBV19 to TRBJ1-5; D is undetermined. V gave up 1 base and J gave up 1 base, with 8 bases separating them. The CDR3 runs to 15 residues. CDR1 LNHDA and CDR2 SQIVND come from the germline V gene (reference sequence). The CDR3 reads CASSIGGLSNQPQHF. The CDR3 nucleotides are TGTGCCAGTAGTATAGGAGGGCTGAGCAATCAGCCCCAGCATTTT.

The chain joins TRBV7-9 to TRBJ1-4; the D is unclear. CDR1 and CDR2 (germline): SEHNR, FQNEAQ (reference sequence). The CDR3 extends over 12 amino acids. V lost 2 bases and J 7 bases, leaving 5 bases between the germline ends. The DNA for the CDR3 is TGTGCCAGCAGCTTACCCAGTGAAAAACTGTTTTTT. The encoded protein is CASSLPSEKLFF.